Below, 25 T cell receptor beta chains from the same sample are listed, as sequenced in a study of a mutant IDH1 vaccine in newly diagnosed glioma. Stated time point: baseline, week 1 (first vaccination visit). Treatment defined: pre-vaccination baseline after standard-of-care therapy. Assay used: immunoSEQ multiplex PCR; TCRdb lists only in-frame clones, some missing. The table lists some 68,000 clones, 79% of them singletons. The sample in question was PBMCs, obtained from a glioma patient treated with radiotherapy, temozolomide or both. Every receptor here comes from a man aged 50 or older with glioma.

Note on this clone: The sample holds other DNA sequences that translate to the same CDR3. The rearrangement links TRBV6-5 to TRBJ1-2; no clear D. Germline V lookup: CDR1 MNHEY, CDR2 SVGAGI. Trimming pared 2 bases from V and 0 bases from J, leaving 7 bases between. The CDR3 covers 14 residues. DNA of the CDR3: TGTGCCAGCAGTTACGGTCAGGCTAACTATGGCTACACCTTC. Its protein product is CASSYGQANYGYTF.

This chain connects TRBV19 to TRBJ2-7; 7 nucleotides match TRBD1. This CDR3 comprises 15 residues. CDR1 is LNHDA, CDR2 SQIVND, per germline (reference sequence). CDR3 DNA sequence: TGTGCTACCGGGGCAGGGGGTGATCCTCACTACGAGCAGTACTTC. Translating it yields CATGAGGDPHYEQYF.

This chain connects TRBV21-1 to TRBJ1-5. TRBV21-1 has pseudogene status. CDR3 length: 11 residues. CDR3 amino acids: CASSNAQPQHF. CDR3 nucleotides: TGTGCCAGCAGCAACGCCCAGCCCCAGCATTTT.

The J gene is TRBJ1-1, the V gene TRBV19; possibly TRBD1 for D (5 bases). This CDR3 contains 15 residues. Trimming left V 1 base short and J 4 bases short, with 13 bases between. Germline assignment: CDR1 LNHDA and CDR2 SQIVND (reference sequence). Here the CDR3 DNA reads TGTGCCAGTAGTATAGGGGGCCTGAGGGCCACTGAAGCTTTCTTT. Translation: CASSIGGLRATEAFF.

The chain has TRBV19 and TRBJ1-1; 7 bases are shared with TRBD1. V trimming: 5 bases; J trimming: 5 bases; junction bases outside the gene matches: 8. Germline-derived CDR1 and CDR2 are LNHDA and SQIVND (reference sequence). This CDR3 region has 14 residues. CDR3 DNA: TGTGCCAGTAGTGCGACAGGGAGGGAAACTGAAGCTTTCTTT. This sequence encodes CASSATGRETEAFF.

The V and J genes are TRBV18 and TRBJ1-1; D is possibly TRBD1 (5 bases). The CDR3 consists of 15 residues. The ends were cut back, 2 bases at V and 11 bases at J, with 21 bases in the middle. Germline V gene data show CDR1 as KGHSH and CDR2 as LQKENI. The CDR3: CASSPNPGTPKEAFF. As DNA, the CDR3 is TGTGCCAGCTCACCAAATCCCGGGACCCCTAAGGAGGCTTTCTTT.

J is TRBJ2-1 and V is TRBV29-1, with 11 bases fitting TRBD2. CDR3 size: 15 residues. The germline CDR1 and CDR2 sequences are SQVTM and ANQGSEA. The trim removed 4 bases at V and 4 bases at J, leaving 6 bases unmatched. CDR3 sequence: CSVAASGGIYNEQFF. In DNA form, the CDR3 reads TGCAGCGTTGCGGCTAGCGGGGGGATATACAATGAGCAGTTCTTC.

The V gene is TRBV27, the J gene TRBJ1-2; 7 bases line up with TRBD1. There are 15 residues in the CDR3. Germline CDR1 is MNHEY and CDR2 is SMNVEV (reference sequence). With 5 bases clipped from V and 6 bases from J, the junction kept 12 bases outside the gene matches. The CDR3 protein is CASSPSPQGRDGYTF. The CDR3 nucleotides are TGTGCCAGCAGTCCGAGTCCACAGGGGAGGGATGGCTACACCTTC.

The chain uses TRBV11-2 and TRBJ1-2; 7 bases map to TRBD1. The CDR3 has 14 residues. V lost 5 bases to trimming and J lost 8 bases; unmatched junction nucleotides: 11. CDR1 is SGHAT, CDR2 FQNNGV, per germline. CDR3 bases: TGTGCCAGCAGCCCCAGAGGGGGACAGAAAGGCTACACCTTC. Encoded protein: CASSPRGGQKGYTF.

This sequence joins TRBV20-1 and TRBJ2-3; D gene uncertain. CDR1 is DFQATT and CDR2 is SNEGSKA in the germline V gene (reference sequence). The CDR3 has 11 residues. CDR3 region: CSVTSTDTQYF. The CDR3 DNA reads as TGCAGCGTTACTAGCACAGATACGCAGTATTTT.

The gene calls are TRBV5-1 and TRBJ2-3; 7 positions match TRBD1. V shed 0 bases, J shed 4 bases, and the junction held 2 bases outside the gene matches. The germline V gene has CDR1 SGHRS and CDR2 YFSETQ. The CDR3 spans 14 residues. The CDR3 nucleotides are TGCGCCAGCAGCTTGGGGGACAGCCCAGATACGCAGTATTTT. Its translation is CASSLGDSPDTQYF.

V is TRBV7-2 and J is TRBJ2-1; 10 positions match TRBD2. V was clipped by 4 bases and J by 9 bases; unmatched bases: 9. The CDR3 runs 15 residues. From germline, CDR1 is SGHTA and CDR2 FQGNSA. The CDR3 reads CASSSRAAGGPEQFF. CDR3 DNA: TGTGCCAGCAGCTCCCGCGCAGCGGGGGGGCCTGAGCAGTTCTTC. Full variable domain (missing parts from reference TRBV7-2 and TRBJ2-1): GAGVSQSPSNKVTEKGKDVELRCDPISGHTALYWYRQSLGQGLEFLIYFQGNSAPDKSGLPSDRFSAERTGGSVSTLTIQRTQQEDSAVYLCASSSRAAGGPEQFFGPGTRLTVL.

The chain joins TRBV4-2 to TRBJ2-1; 11 bases map to TRBD2. V gave up 0 bases and J gave up 9 bases; unmatched junction bases: 7. In germline, CDR1 is LGHNA, CDR2 YNFKEQ. CDR3 length: 16 amino acids. CDR3 sequence reads: CASSQDRLAGTGEQFF. CDR3 nucleotide sequence: TGTGCCAGCAGCCAAGATCGACTAGCGGGGACGGGTGAGCAGTTCTTC.

The J gene is TRBJ1-1, the V gene TRBV5-1; D is possibly TRBD1 (6 bases). Trimming shortened V by 0 bases and J by 1 base, and 13 bases separated the two germline ends. CDR1 is SGHRS, CDR2 YFSETQ, per germline. The length of the CDR3 is 16 residues. This CDR3 reads CASSLVGGRQNTEAFF. DNA of the CDR3: TGCGCCAGCAGCTTGGTAGGGGGACGGCAGAACACTGAAGCTTTCTTT.

The gene calls are TRBV18 and TRBJ1-5; 7 bases match TRBD1. The CDR3 consists of 13 residues. CDR1 and CDR2 (germline): KGHSH, LQKENI. V was clipped by 5 bases and J by 7 bases; unmatched bases: 5. This CDR3 is CASSSDRAQPQHF. CDR3 in DNA: TGTGCCAGCTCATCCGACAGGGCACAGCCCCAGCATTTT.

V is TRBV5-1 and J is TRBJ2-3; no clear D. The germline V gene encodes CDR1 SGHRS and CDR2 YFSETQ. Trimming cost V 5 bases and J 4 bases, with 8 bases left between them. The CDR3 totals 12 residues. The CDR3 DNA is TGCGCCAGCAGGGTGACATCAGATACGCAGTATTTT. Protein sequence: CASRVTSDTQYF.

The chain employs TRBV4-1 and TRBJ2-3; 7 nucleotides agree with TRBD2. Germline V lookup: CDR1 MGHRA, CDR2 YSYEKL. The V and J ends lost 5 bases and 2 bases, in that order; junction bases with no gene match: 10. The CDR3 is 16 residues long. The CDR3 sequence: CASSASRGGDTDTQYF. CDR3 in DNA: TGCGCCAGCAGCGCCTCTAGGGGAGGGGACACAGATACGCAGTATTTT.

J is TRBJ2-2 and V is TRBV9; 7 positions agree with TRBD2. The V and J ends lost 4 bases and 6 bases, in that order; junction bases with no gene match: 6. The CDR3 length is 14 residues. CDR1 is SGDLS and CDR2 is YYNGEE in the germline V gene. CDR3 DNA: TGTGCCAGCAGCCTTAGGGAGGGCCCCGGGGAGCTGTTTTTT. Protein product: CASSLREGPGELFF.

The chain joins TRBV11-2 to TRBJ1-5; maybe TRBD1 (6 bases). V lost 5 bases and J 1 base, leaving 12 bases between the germline ends. The CDR3 is made up of 15 amino acids. Germline V gene data show CDR1 as SGHAT and CDR2 as FQNNGV. CDR3 DNA sequence: TGTGCCAGCAGCGCAGATGGACAGAGCAATCAGCCCCAGCATTTT. Protein: CASSADGQSNQPQHF. Full variable domain (rest looked up from reference TRBV11-2 and TRBJ1-5): EAGVAQSPRYKIIEKRQSVAFWCNPISGHATLYWYQQILGQGPKLLIQFQNNGVVDDSQLPKDRFSAERLKGVDSTLKIQPAKLEDSAVYLCASSADGQSNQPQHFGDGTRLSIL.

The rearrangement uses TRBV10-2 and TRBJ2-7; weak D call: TRBD1 (5 bases). The CDR3 is 13 residues long. V was shortened by 0 bases and J by 5 bases, with 8 bases between the two germline ends. Germline V CDR1 and CDR2: WSHSY, SAAADI. CDR3 in amino acids: CASSESGADEQYF. CDR3 DNA: TGCGCCAGCAGTGAGTCTGGGGCCGACGAGCAGTACTTC.

This chain uses TRBV30 with TRBJ1-5; 8 bases agree with TRBD1. Germline-derived CDR1 and CDR2 are GTSNPN and SVGIG (reference sequence). The CDR3 sequence is 13 residues long. The J segment lost 7 bases and the V segment lost 2 bases, leaving 4 bases of the junction unmatched. The CDR3 DNA follows: TGTGCCTGGAGTCGACAGGGGAACCAGCCCCAGCATTTT. It specifies CAWSRQGNQPQHF.

The chain has TRBV19 and TRBJ2-3, with 7 bases identical to TRBD2. The CDR3 is made up of 19 amino acids. CDR1 and CDR2 from the germline V gene are LNHDA and SQIVND (reference sequence). The V and J ends lost 3 bases and 2 bases, in that order; junction bases with no gene match: 17. The CDR3 DNA follows: TGTGCCAGTAGTATCGGGTTGGTTCGTTCTAGCGGTTTCACAGATACGCAGTATTTT. Protein: CASSIGLVRSSGFTDTQYF.

V usage is TRBV10-3 and J usage is TRBJ1-6; no clear D gene. Between the trimmed V and J ends, which lost 8 bases and 5 bases, there was a span of 7 bases. Germline V gives CDR1 ENHRY, CDR2 SYGVKD. The CDR3 is made up of 12 amino acids. The DNA of the CDR3 is TGTGCCATCGGGCCCAATAATTCACCCCTCCACTTT. Translation gives CAIGPNNSPLHF.

This chain links TRBV27 with TRBJ2-2; D ambiguous. Trimming removed 3 bases at V and 0 bases at J, with 11 bases between. The CDR3 is made up of 16 amino acids. Germline CDR1 reads MNHEY; CDR2 reads SMNVEV (reference sequence). The CDR3 DNA is TGTGCCAGCAGTTTTTTAGGACCCTCGAACACCGGGGAGCTGTTTTTT. Its protein product is CASSFLGPSNTGELFF.

This clone was seen a few times. This sequence joins TRBV15 and TRBJ1-6; D not resolved. This CDR3 is built from 16 residues. Trimming left V 1 base short and J 7 bases short, with 14 bases between. Germline V gene sequence: CDR1 LNHNV, CDR2 YYDKDF (reference sequence). CDR3 nucleotide sequence: TGTGCCACCAGCAGAGCGAGGGCAGGATTCAATTCACCCCTCCACTTT. Translating it yields CATSRARAGFNSPLHF.